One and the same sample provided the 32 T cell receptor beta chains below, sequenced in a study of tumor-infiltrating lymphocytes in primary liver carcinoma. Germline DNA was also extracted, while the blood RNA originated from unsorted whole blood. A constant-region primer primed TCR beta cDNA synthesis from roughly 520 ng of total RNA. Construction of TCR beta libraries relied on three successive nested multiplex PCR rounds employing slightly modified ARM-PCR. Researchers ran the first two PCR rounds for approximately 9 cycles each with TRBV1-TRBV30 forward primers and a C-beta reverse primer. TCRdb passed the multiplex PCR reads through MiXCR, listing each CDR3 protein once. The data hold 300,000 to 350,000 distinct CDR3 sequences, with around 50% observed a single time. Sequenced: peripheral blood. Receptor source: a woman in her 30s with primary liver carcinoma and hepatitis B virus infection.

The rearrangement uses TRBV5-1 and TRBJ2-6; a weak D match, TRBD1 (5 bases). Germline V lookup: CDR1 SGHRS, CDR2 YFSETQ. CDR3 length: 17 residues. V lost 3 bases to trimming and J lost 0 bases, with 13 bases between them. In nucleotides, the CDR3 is TGCGCCAGCAGCTCAACCTTGACAGTCTCTGGGGCCAACGTCCTGACTTTC. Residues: CASSSTLTVSGANVLTF.

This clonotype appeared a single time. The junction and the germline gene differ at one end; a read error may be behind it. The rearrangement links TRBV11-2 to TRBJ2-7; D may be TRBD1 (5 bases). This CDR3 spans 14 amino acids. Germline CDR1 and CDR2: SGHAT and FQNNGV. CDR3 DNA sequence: TGTGCCAGCAGCTTATCGATTAGCAGGGCGGTGCAGCACTTC. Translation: CASSLSISRAVQHF.

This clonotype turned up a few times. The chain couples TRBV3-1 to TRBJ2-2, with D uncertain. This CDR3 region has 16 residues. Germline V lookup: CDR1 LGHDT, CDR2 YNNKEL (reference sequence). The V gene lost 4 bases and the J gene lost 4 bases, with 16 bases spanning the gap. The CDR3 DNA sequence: TGTGCCAGCAGCCCGTTCTGGTCGGGTAGCACCGGGGAGCTGTTTTTT. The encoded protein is CASSPFWSGSTGELFF.

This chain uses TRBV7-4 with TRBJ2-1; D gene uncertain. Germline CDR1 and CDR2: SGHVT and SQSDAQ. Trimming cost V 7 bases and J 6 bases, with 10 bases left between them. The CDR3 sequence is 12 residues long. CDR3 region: CASIPGFNEQFF. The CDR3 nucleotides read TGTGCCAGCATCCCGGGTTTCAATGAGCAGTTCTTC.

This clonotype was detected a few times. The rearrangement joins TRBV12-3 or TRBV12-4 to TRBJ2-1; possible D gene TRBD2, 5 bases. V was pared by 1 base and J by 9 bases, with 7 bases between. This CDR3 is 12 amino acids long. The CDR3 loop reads CASSLGAGEQFF. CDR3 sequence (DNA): TGTGCCAGCAGTTTAGGGGCGGGTGAGCAGTTCTTC.

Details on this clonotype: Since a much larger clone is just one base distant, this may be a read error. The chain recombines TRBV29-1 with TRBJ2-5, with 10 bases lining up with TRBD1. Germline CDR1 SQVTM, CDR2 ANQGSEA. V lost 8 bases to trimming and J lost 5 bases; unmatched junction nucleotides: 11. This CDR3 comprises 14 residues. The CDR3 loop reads CSLETGQGWETQYF. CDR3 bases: TGCAGCCTCGAAACGGGACAGGGGTGGGAGACCCAGTACTTC. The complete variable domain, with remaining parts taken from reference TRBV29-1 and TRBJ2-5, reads SAVISQKPSRDICQRGTSLTIQCQVDSQVTMMFWYRQQPGQSLTLIATANQGSEATYESGFVIDKFPISRPNLTFSTLTVSNMSPEDSSIYLCSLETGQGWETQYFGPGTRLLVL.

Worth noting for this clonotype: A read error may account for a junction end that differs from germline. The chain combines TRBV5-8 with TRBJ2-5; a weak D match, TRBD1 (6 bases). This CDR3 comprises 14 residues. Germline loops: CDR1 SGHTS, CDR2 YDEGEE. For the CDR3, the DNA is TGTGTCAGCAGCCCCACAGGGTTAAGGGAGACCCAGTACTTC. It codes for CVSSPTGLRETQYF.

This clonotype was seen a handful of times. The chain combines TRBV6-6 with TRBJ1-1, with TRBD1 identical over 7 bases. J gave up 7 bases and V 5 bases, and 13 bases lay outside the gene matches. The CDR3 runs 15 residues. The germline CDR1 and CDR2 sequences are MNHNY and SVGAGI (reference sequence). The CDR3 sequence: CASSPSRRGGDEAFF. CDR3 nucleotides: TGTGCCAGCAGTCCAAGTAGGAGAGGGGGCGATGAAGCTTTCTTT.

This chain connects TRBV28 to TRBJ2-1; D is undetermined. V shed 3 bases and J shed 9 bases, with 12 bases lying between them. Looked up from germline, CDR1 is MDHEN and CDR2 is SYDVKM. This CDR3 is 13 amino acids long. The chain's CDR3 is CASSLLASGEQFF. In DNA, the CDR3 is TGTGCCAGCAGTTTGCTCGCTAGTGGTGAGCAGTTCTTC.

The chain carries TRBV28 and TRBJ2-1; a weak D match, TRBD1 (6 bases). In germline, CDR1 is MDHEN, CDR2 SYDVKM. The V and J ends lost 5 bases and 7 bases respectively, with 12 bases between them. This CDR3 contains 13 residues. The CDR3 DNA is TGTGCCAGCAGTGAACCGGGACATAATGAGCAGTTCTTC. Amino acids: CASSEPGHNEQFF. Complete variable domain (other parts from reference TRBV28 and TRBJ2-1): DVKVTQSSRYLVKRTGEKVFLECVQDMDHENMFWYRQDPGLGLRLIYFSYDVKMKEKGDIPEGYSVSREKKERFSLILESASTNQTSMYLCASSEPGHNEQFFGPGTRLTVL.

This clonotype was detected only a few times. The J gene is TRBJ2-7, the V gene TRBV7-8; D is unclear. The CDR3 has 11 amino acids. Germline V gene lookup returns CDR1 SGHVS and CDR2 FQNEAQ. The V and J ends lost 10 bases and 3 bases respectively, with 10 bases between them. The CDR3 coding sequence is TGTGCCACAAGTCAAAACTACGAGCAGTACTTC. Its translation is CATSQNYEQYF.

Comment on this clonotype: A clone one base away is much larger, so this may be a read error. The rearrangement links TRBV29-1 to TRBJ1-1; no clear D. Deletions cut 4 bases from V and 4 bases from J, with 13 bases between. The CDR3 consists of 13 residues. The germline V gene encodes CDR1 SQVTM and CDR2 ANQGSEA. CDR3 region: CSVAWRGGTEAFF. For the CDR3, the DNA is TGCAGCGTTGCGTGGAGAGGCGGCACTGAAGCTTTCTTT.

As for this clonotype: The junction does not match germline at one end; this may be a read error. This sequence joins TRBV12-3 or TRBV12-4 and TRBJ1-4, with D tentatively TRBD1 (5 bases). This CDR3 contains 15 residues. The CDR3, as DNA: TGTGCCAGCAGTTTAGCAGGGGCAACTAATGAAAAACCGTTTTTT. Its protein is CASSLAGATNEKPFF.

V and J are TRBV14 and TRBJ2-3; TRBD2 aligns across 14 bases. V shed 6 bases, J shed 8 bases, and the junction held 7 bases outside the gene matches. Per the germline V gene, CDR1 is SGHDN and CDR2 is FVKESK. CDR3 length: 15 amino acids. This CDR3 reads CASRPAGTSGSTQYF. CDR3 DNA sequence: TGTGCCAGCAGACCGGCCGGGACTAGCGGGAGTACGCAGTATTTT.

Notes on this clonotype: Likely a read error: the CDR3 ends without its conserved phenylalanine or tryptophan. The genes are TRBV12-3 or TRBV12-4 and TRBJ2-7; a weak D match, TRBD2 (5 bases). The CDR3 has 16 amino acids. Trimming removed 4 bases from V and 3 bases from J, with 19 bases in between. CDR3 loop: CASSWRSGLPVYEQYS. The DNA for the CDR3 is TGTGCCAGCAGTTGGCGGAGCGGTCTTCCGGTCTACGAGCAGTACTCC.

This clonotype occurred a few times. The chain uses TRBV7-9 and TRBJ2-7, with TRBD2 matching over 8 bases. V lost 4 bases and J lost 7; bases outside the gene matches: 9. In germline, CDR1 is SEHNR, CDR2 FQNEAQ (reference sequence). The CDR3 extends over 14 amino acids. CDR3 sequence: CASSSGTRLGEQYF. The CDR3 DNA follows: TGTGCCAGCAGCTCCGGGACTAGGCTAGGGGAGCAGTACTTC. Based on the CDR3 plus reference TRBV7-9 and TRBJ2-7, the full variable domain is DTGVSQNPRHKITKRGQNVTFRCDPISEHNRLYWYRQTLGQGPEFLTYFQNEAQLEKSRLLSDRFSAERPKGSFSTLEIQRTEQGDSAMYLCASSSGTRLGEQYFGPGTRLTVT.

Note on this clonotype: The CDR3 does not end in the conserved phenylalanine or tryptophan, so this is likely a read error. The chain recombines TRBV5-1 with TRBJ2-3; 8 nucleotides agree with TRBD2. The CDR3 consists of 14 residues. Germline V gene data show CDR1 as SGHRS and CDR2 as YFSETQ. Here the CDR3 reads CTSSSGGHTDTQYL. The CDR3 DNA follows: TGCACCAGCAGCTCGGGAGGGCACACAGATACGCAGTATCTT.

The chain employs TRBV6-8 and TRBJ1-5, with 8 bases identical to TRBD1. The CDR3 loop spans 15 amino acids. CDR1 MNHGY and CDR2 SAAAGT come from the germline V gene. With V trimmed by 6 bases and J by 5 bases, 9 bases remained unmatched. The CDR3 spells CASSHRTGRHQPQHF. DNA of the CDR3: TGTGCCAGCAGCCACCGGACAGGGCGGCATCAGCCCCAGCATTTT.

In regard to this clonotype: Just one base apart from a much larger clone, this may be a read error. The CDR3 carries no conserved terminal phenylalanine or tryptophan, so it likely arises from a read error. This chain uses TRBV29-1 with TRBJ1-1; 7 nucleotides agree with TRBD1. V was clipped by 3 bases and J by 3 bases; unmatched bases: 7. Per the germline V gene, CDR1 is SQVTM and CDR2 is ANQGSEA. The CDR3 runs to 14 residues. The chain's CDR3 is CSVETAGGHTEAFI. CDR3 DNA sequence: TGCAGCGTTGAGACGGCAGGGGGGCACACTGAAGCTTTCATT.

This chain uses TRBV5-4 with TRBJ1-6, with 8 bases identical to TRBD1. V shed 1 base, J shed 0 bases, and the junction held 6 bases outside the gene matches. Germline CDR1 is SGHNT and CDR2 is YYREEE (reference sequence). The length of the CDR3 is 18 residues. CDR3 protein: CASSLTGGQGSYNSPLHF. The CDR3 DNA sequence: TGTGCCAGCAGCTTGACAGGGGGGCAAGGCTCCTATAATTCACCCCTCCACTTT.

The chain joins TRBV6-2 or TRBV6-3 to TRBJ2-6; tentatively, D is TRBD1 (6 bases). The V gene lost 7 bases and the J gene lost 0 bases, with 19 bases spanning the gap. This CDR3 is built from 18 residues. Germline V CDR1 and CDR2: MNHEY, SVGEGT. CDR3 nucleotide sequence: TGTGCCAGCATCCCTAGGGGACACGTGCCCTCTGGGGCCAACGTCCTGACTTTC. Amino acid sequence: CASIPRGHVPSGANVLTF.

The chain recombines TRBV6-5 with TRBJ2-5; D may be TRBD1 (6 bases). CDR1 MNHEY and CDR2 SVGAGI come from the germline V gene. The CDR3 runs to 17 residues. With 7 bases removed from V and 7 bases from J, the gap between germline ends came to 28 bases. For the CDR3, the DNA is TGTGCCAGCACCATCCGCTTCCAGGGGCTCAGGGTTGGGACCCAGTACTTC. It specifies CASTIRFQGLRVGTQYF.

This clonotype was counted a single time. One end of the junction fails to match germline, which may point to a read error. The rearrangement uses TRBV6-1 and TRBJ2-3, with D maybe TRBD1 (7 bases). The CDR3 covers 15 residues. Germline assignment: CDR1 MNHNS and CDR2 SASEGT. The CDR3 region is CVSCGGGSLTDTQYF. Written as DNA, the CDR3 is TGTGTCAGCTGTGGAGGGGGCAGCCTCACAGATACGCAGTATTTT.

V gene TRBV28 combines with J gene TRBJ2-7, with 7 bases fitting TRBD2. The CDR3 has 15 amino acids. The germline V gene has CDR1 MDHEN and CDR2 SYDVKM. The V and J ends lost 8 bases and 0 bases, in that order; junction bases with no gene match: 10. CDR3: CASGKAGSSSYEQYF. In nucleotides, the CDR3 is TGTGCCAGCGGTAAAGCGGGGTCCAGCTCCTACGAGCAGTACTTC.

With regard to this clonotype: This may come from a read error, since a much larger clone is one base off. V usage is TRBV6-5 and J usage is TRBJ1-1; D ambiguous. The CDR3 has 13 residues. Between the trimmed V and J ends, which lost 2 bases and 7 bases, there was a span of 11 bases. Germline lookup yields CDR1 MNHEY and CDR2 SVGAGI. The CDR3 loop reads CASSYREWVEAFF. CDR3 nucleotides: TGTGCCAGCAGTTACCGAGAGTGGGTTGAAGCTTTCTTT.

CDR3 sequence: CASSLGTPDTQYF. The CDR3 DNA follows: TGTGCCAGCAGCCTTGGGACTCCAGATACGCAGTATTTT. The chain is built from TRBV12-3 or TRBV12-4 and TRBJ2-3, with D possibly matching TRBD2 (6 bases). Trimming left V 6 bases short and J 4 bases short, with 11 bases between. The length of the CDR3 is 13 residues.

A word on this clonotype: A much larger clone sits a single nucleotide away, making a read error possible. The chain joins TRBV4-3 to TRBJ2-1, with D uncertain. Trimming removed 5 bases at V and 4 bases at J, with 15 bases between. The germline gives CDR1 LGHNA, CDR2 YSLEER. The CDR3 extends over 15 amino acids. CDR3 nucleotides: TGCGCCAGCAGCGAAGCGATGTTGGGGTACAATGAGCAGTTCTTC. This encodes CASSEAMLGYNEQFF.

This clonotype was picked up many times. CDR3 nucleotides: TGTGCCATCAGGGACAGGGCCGACACTGAAGCTTTCTTT. As protein: CAIRDRADTEAFF. V is TRBV10-3 and J is TRBJ1-1; 8 positions match TRBD1. This CDR3 has 13 amino acids. The junction had 3 bases not matched to a gene; V was cut back by 6 bases and J by 3 bases. The germline CDR1 and CDR2 sequences are ENHRY and SYGVKD.

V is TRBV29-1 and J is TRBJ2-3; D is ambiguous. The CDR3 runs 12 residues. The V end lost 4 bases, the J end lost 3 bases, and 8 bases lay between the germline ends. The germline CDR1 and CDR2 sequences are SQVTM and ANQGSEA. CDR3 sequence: CSVGCRTDTQYF. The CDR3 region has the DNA TGCAGCGTTGGATGCAGAACAGATACGCAGTATTTT.

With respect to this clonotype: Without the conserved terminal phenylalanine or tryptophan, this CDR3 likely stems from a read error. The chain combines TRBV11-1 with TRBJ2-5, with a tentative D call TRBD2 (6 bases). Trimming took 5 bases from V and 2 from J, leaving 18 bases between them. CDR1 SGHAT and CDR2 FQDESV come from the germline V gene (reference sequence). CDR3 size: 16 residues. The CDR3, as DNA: TGTGCCAGCAGCGAGGCGCTACTAGCTGTACAAGAGACCCAGTACTCC. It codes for CASSEALLAVQETQYS.

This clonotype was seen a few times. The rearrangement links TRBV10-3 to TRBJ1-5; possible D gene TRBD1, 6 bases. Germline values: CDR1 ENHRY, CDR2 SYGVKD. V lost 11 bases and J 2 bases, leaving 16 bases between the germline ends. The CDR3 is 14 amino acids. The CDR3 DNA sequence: TGTGCCGTATCACAGGGAGTTGGCAATCAGCCCCAGCATTTT. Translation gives CAVSQGVGNQPQHF.

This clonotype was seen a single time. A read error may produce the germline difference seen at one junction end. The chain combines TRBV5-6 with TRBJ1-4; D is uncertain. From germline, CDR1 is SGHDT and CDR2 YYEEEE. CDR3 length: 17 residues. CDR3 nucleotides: TGTGCCAGCAGCTTGAACGGGCAGATCTGGGCTAATGGAAAACTGTTTTTT. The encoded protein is CASSLNGQIWANGKLFF.